Listed below are T cell receptor beta chains from one sample, sequenced in a study of T cell responses to AZD1222 COVID-19 vaccine. Assay: immunoSEQ multiplex PCR; the TCRdb copy retains only in-frame clones and omits some. This sample has some 110,000 clones, with more than 70% found just once. The sequenced sample was peripheral blood, obtained 28 days after the second AZD1222 dose. The receptor set was obtained from an adult who received the AZD1222 COVID-19 vaccine. The CDR3 runs from the conserved cysteine through the conserved F or W. The order of the fields is D gene, V gene, J gene, clone size, CDR3 DNA, CDR3 protein. A D gene is named only where the DNA matches it firmly. Size is stated for part of the rows, as once, few or many counts, or as a class when the clone is expanded.

d_gene: TRBD1; v_gene: TRBV5-5; j_gene: TRBJ1-4; abundance: -; CDR3nt: TGTGCCAGCAGCCAAAACAGGGGGCTAGAAAAACTGTTTTTT; CDR3aa: CASSQNRGLEKLFF
d_gene: -; v_gene: TRBV19; j_gene: TRBJ1-5; abundance: -; CDR3nt: TGTGCCAGTCAGTCAGGGGCTCAGCCCCAGCATTTT; CDR3aa: CASQSGAQPQHF
d_gene: TRBD1; v_gene: TRBV28; j_gene: TRBJ1-4; abundance: -; CDR3nt: TGTGCCAGCAGTTTTGAGACAGGGGGTAATGAAAAACTGTTTTTT; CDR3aa: CASSFETGGNEKLFF
d_gene: -; v_gene: TRBV7-9; j_gene: TRBJ2-3; abundance: -; CDR3nt: TGTGCCAGCAGCTTAGTTACGGGAGACATCACAGATACGCAGTATTTT; CDR3aa: CASSLVTGDITDTQYF
d_gene: -; v_gene: TRBV19; j_gene: TRBJ1-5; abundance: -; CDR3nt: TGTGCCAGTAGTCAGACGGTCAGGGGACCCCAGCATTTT; CDR3aa: CASSQTVRGPQHF
d_gene: -; v_gene: TRBV11-2; j_gene: TRBJ2-2; abundance: -; CDR3nt: TGTGCCAGCAGCTTAGATCTCGGGCTAGTGGGCGGGGAGCTGTTTTTT; CDR3aa: CASSLDLGLVGGELFF
d_gene: -; v_gene: TRBV11-3; j_gene: TRBJ1-1; abundance: -; CDR3nt: TGTGCCAGCAGCCGGGGAGGGGACATGAACACTGAAGCTTTCTTT; CDR3aa: CASSRGGDMNTEAFF
d_gene: -; v_gene: TRBV9; j_gene: TRBJ2-5; abundance: -; CDR3nt: TGTGCCAGCAGCCCCGGGTTGCAAGAGACCCAGTACTTC; CDR3aa: CASSPGLQETQYF
d_gene: -; v_gene: TRBV5-1; j_gene: TRBJ1-2; abundance: -; CDR3nt: TGCGCCAGCAGCTCAACAACCGGGACAAAAACGAACTATGGCTACACCTTC; CDR3aa: CASSSTTGTKTNYGYTF
d_gene: TRBD1; v_gene: TRBV12-3/TRBV12-4; j_gene: TRBJ2-1; abundance: -; CDR3nt: TGTGCCAGCAGTCCAACAGGGGGCGATGAGCAGTTCTTC; CDR3aa: CASSPTGGDEQFF
d_gene: TRBD1; v_gene: TRBV29-1; j_gene: TRBJ1-5; abundance: once; CDR3nt: TGCAGCGTCCAGGGGGGGACAGGGGACAATCAGCCCCAGCATTTT; CDR3aa: CSVQGGTGDNQPQHF
d_gene: TRBD2; v_gene: TRBV28; j_gene: TRBJ2-7; abundance: few; CDR3nt: TGTGCCAGCAGTGACACTAGCGGGGGTCCCTACGAGCAGTACTTC; CDR3aa: CASSDTSGGPYEQYF
d_gene: TRBD1; v_gene: TRBV28; j_gene: TRBJ2-7; abundance: -; CDR3nt: TGTGCCAGCAGTTTACCTCAGGGGCAGGGGGAAGAGCAGTACTTC; CDR3aa: CASSLPQGQGEEQYF
d_gene: TRBD1; v_gene: TRBV5-6; j_gene: TRBJ2-3; abundance: -; CDR3nt: TGTGCCAGCAGCCAAGGACAGGGGCTGGGCACAGATACGCAGTATTTT; CDR3aa: CASSQGQGLGTDTQYF
d_gene: -; v_gene: TRBV7-3; j_gene: TRBJ1-6; abundance: -; CDR3nt: TGTGCCAGCAGCTCCCGGAACCACGGGAATTCACCCCTCCACTTT; CDR3aa: CASSSRNHGNSPLHF
d_gene: TRBD2; v_gene: TRBV7-2; j_gene: TRBJ2-7; abundance: -; CDR3nt: TGTGCCAGCAGAGGGACTAGCGGGGGGGACCAGTACTTC; CDR3aa: CASRGTSGGDQYF
d_gene: TRBD1; v_gene: TRBV27; j_gene: TRBJ1-3; abundance: -; CDR3nt: TGTGCCAGCAGGGGGACAGCCTCTGGAAACACCATATATTTT; CDR3aa: CASRGTASGNTIYF
d_gene: -; v_gene: TRBV6-5; j_gene: TRBJ1-3; abundance: -; CDR3nt: TGTGCCAGCAGTATCACAGGGAGCTCTGGAAACACCATATATTTT; CDR3aa: CASSITGSSGNTIYF
d_gene: -; v_gene: TRBV9; j_gene: TRBJ1-2; abundance: -; CDR3nt: TGTGCCAGCAGCGCTTCGTCTGGAGGAACCCTGGTGAGGCGCGGCTACACCTTC; CDR3aa: CASSASSGGTLVRRGYTF
d_gene: -; v_gene: TRBV6-5; j_gene: TRBJ1-6; abundance: -; CDR3nt: TGTGCCAGCAAAGGGGGGGTCAATTCACCCCTCCACTTT; CDR3aa: CASKGGVNSPLHF
d_gene: -; v_gene: TRBV24-1; j_gene: TRBJ2-7; abundance: -; CDR3nt: TGTGCCACCAGTGACCACGCCTACTACGAGCAGTACTTC; CDR3aa: CATSDHAYYEQYF
d_gene: TRBD1; v_gene: TRBV19; j_gene: TRBJ1-4; abundance: -; CDR3nt: TGTGCCAGTGGGGACAGGGGGCGCCCAACTAATGAAAAACTGTTTTTT; CDR3aa: CASGDRGRPTNEKLFF
d_gene: -; v_gene: TRBV7-2; j_gene: TRBJ2-5; abundance: -; CDR3nt: TGTGCCAGCAGCTTAGACAGCAGCCTCCAAGAGACCCAGTACTTC; CDR3aa: CASSLDSSLQETQYF
d_gene: TRBD2; v_gene: TRBV4-2; j_gene: TRBJ2-3; abundance: -; CDR3nt: TGTGCCAGCAGCCAAGATCTAGTCCGGGGGGCAGATACGCAGTATTTT; CDR3aa: CASSQDLVRGADTQYF
d_gene: -; v_gene: TRBV2; j_gene: TRBJ2-1; abundance: few; CDR3nt: TGTGCCAGCAGTGAAACTCTCCTCGGGGTGGAGCAGTTCTTC; CDR3aa: CASSETLLGVEQFF
d_gene: -; v_gene: TRBV6-5; j_gene: TRBJ2-6; abundance: -; CDR3nt: TGTGCCACCGATGAAGGAAATGGGGCCAACGTCCTGACTTTC; CDR3aa: CATDEGNGANVLTF
d_gene: -; v_gene: TRBV19; j_gene: TRBJ1-4; abundance: -; CDR3nt: TGTGCCAGTAGTAAAGGGAGGAAAGAAAAACTGTTTTTT; CDR3aa: CASSKGRKEKLFF
d_gene: -; v_gene: TRBV9; j_gene: TRBJ2-1; abundance: -; CDR3nt: TGTGCCAGCGGGCCGGTTATGGGGGGTTCCTACAATGAGCAGTTCTTC; CDR3aa: CASGPVMGGSYNEQFF
d_gene: -; v_gene: TRBV28; j_gene: TRBJ1-2; abundance: -; CDR3nt: TGTGCCAGCAGTCTCGGGTCCGAACCTTATGGCTACACCTTC; CDR3aa: CASSLGSEPYGYTF
d_gene: -; v_gene: TRBV6-5; j_gene: TRBJ1-5; abundance: -; CDR3nt: TGTGCCAGCAGAGGGAGGACAGTGGGGTCGGCCCAGCATTTT; CDR3aa: CASRGRTVGSAQHF
d_gene: TRBD1; v_gene: TRBV7-6; j_gene: TRBJ2-1; abundance: -; CDR3nt: TGTGCCAGCAGCTTAGCGGGACAGGGAAACTACAATGAGCAGTTCTTC; CDR3aa: CASSLAGQGNYNEQFF
d_gene: -; v_gene: TRBV25-1; j_gene: TRBJ2-2; abundance: -; CDR3nt: TGTGCCAGCAGCATACTAGGAGGCACCGGGGAGCTGTTTTTT; CDR3aa: CASSILGGTGELFF
d_gene: -; v_gene: TRBV9; j_gene: TRBJ1-5; abundance: -; CDR3nt: TGTGCCAGCAGCGGAACAGGATTGGGTCAGCCCCAGCATTTT; CDR3aa: CASSGTGLGQPQHF
d_gene: -; v_gene: TRBV18; j_gene: TRBJ1-2; abundance: -; CDR3nt: TGTGCCAGCTCCCCCACGGCAGGGGAAGGCTACACCTTC; CDR3aa: CASSPTAGEGYTF
d_gene: TRBD2; v_gene: TRBV3-1/TRBV3-2; j_gene: TRBJ2-7; abundance: -; CDR3nt: TGTGCCAGCAGCCAAGCCTCTAGCGGAGTCAGCTACGAGCAGTACTTC; CDR3aa: CASSQASSGVSYEQYF
d_gene: -; v_gene: TRBV19; j_gene: TRBJ1-2; abundance: -; CDR3nt: TGTGCCAGTAGTATGGGCGGGGATAGCCTTGGCTACACCTTC; CDR3aa: CASSMGGDSLGYTF
d_gene: -; v_gene: TRBV5-4; j_gene: TRBJ2-3; abundance: once; CDR3nt: TGTGCCAGCAGCTTGGGGGCTCGGCAGGGCGCAGATACGCAGTATTTT; CDR3aa: CASSLGARQGADTQYF
d_gene: -; v_gene: TRBV12-3/TRBV12-4; j_gene: TRBJ1-1; abundance: -; CDR3nt: TGTGCCAGCAGTTTCGACCGGGGTAGGCACGCTTTCTTT; CDR3aa: CASSFDRGRHAFF
d_gene: -; v_gene: TRBV10-3; j_gene: TRBJ1-2; abundance: -; CDR3nt: TGTGCCATCAGCGGCGGAGGACAGACTAACTATGGCTACACCTTC; CDR3aa: CAISGGGQTNYGYTF
d_gene: -; v_gene: TRBV13; j_gene: TRBJ1-6; abundance: -; CDR3nt: TGTGCCAGCACCCAGCGGGGCCTCTCCTATAATTCACCCCTCCACTTT; CDR3aa: CASTQRGLSYNSPLHF
d_gene: -; v_gene: TRBV5-4; j_gene: TRBJ2-7; abundance: -; CDR3nt: TGTGCCAGCAGCTTGGGTGCCGATCGGGAGCAGTACTTC; CDR3aa: CASSLGADREQYF
d_gene: -; v_gene: TRBV27; j_gene: TRBJ2-5; abundance: -; CDR3nt: TGTGCCAGCAGACCCACAGGACCTCTTTCCCGGGAGACCCAGTACTTC; CDR3aa: CASRPTGPLSRETQYF
d_gene: -; v_gene: TRBV28; j_gene: TRBJ2-7; abundance: -; CDR3nt: TGTGCCAACAGTTTACTTCAGGGGCTCAAGCACGAGCAGTACTTC; CDR3aa: CANSLLQGLKHEQYF
d_gene: -; v_gene: TRBV28; j_gene: TRBJ1-2; abundance: -; CDR3nt: TGTGCCAGCAGCCGGAGTGGGGTGGATTATGGCTACACCTTC; CDR3aa: CASSRSGVDYGYTF
d_gene: -; v_gene: TRBV12-3/TRBV12-4; j_gene: TRBJ2-2; abundance: -; CDR3nt: TGTGCCAGCAGGAGGACGAACACCGGGGAGCTGTTTTTT; CDR3aa: CASRRTNTGELFF
d_gene: -; v_gene: TRBV7-2; j_gene: TRBJ1-4; abundance: -; CDR3nt: TGTGCCAGCAGCTTGAAGAGGGGTGAAAAACTGTTTTTT; CDR3aa: CASSLKRGEKLFF
d_gene: TRBD2; v_gene: TRBV4-3; j_gene: TRBJ2-2; abundance: -; CDR3nt: TGCGCCAGCAGCCGGCACCGGGACTACTCGGGGGGCGGGGAGCTGTTTTTT; CDR3aa: CASSRHRDYSGGGELFF
d_gene: -; v_gene: TRBV28; j_gene: TRBJ1-2; abundance: -; CDR3nt: TGTGCCAGCAGTTTACAAGGCTATGGCTACACCTTC; CDR3aa: CASSLQGYGYTF
d_gene: -; v_gene: TRBV29-1; j_gene: TRBJ2-7; abundance: -; CDR3nt: TGCAGCGTTGCACCAGAGAGTTACGAGCAGTACTTC; CDR3aa: CSVAPESYEQYF
d_gene: TRBD2; v_gene: TRBV6-6; j_gene: TRBJ2-7; abundance: -; CDR3nt: TGTGCCAGCAGTTACAACGGGGGGGAGCAGTACTTC; CDR3aa: CASSYNGGEQYF
d_gene: TRBD2; v_gene: TRBV6-6; j_gene: TRBJ2-7; abundance: -; CDR3nt: TGTGCCAGCAGTCCCTACTCGGGGGGGGCCGACTCCTACGAGCAGTACTTC; CDR3aa: CASSPYSGGADSYEQYF
d_gene: -; v_gene: TRBV29-1; j_gene: TRBJ1-2; abundance: -; CDR3nt: TGCAGCGTTGCTGCAGGGAACTATGGCTACACCTTC; CDR3aa: CSVAAGNYGYTF
d_gene: -; v_gene: TRBV14; j_gene: TRBJ2-7; abundance: -; CDR3nt: TGTGCCAGCAGCCAGCAACCGTCCAGTGGGGAGCAGTACTTC; CDR3aa: CASSQQPSSGEQYF
d_gene: -; v_gene: TRBV4-1; j_gene: TRBJ1-3; abundance: -; CDR3nt: TGCGCCAGCAGCCAACTGTGGGGGGATACTGGAAACACCATATATTTT; CDR3aa: CASSQLWGDTGNTIYF
d_gene: TRBD2; v_gene: TRBV3-1/TRBV3-2; j_gene: TRBJ2-3; abundance: -; CDR3nt: TGTGCCAGCAGCCAAGAGGAACGGGGGGTTGTAGATACGCAGTATTTT; CDR3aa: CASSQEERGVVDTQYF
d_gene: -; v_gene: TRBV30; j_gene: TRBJ1-6; abundance: -; CDR3nt: TGTGCCTGGAGTGGGACAGTAGCAGATTCACCCCTCCACTTT; CDR3aa: CAWSGTVADSPLHF